These 22 T cell receptor beta chains were all obtained from the same sample, sequenced in a study of T cells after yellow fever vaccination. MiXCR, applied by TCRdb to the 5' RACE reads, yields one record per CDR3 protein. The sample lists a few hundred thousand distinct CDR3 sequences; approximately 5.2% were seen once. Source: CD4+ T cells sorted from PBMCs, taken on the day of the yellow fever booster vaccination. Source of these receptors: a man aged 18 to 30 who received the YFV17D yellow fever vaccine.

V and J are TRBV5-1 and TRBJ2-3; D may be TRBD2 (5 bases). With 0 bases removed from V and 2 bases from J, the gap between germline ends came to 13 bases. CDR1 is SGHRS and CDR2 is YFSETQ in the germline V gene. The CDR3 is 16 residues long. The CDR3 nucleotides are TGCGCCAGCAGCTTGGGGGCGGCGGGTTTCACAGATACGCAGTATTTT. Protein: CASSLGAAGFTDTQYF.

As DNA, the CDR3 is TGTGCCAGCAGCTTGGGTAGGGGTTACCAGCCCCAGCATTTT. Its protein product is CASSLGRGYQPQHF. J is TRBJ1-5 and V is TRBV5-5; D may be TRBD1 (5 bases). Germline CDR1 reads SGHKS; CDR2 reads YYEKEE (reference sequence). The CDR3 spans 14 residues. V lost 0 bases and J lost 7, with 11 bases in between.

This clonotype was picked up a small number of times. The V call is TRBV27, the J call TRBJ2-5; D unclear. The V and J ends lost 3 bases and 5 bases respectively, with 13 bases between them. This CDR3 has 14 residues. Per the germline V gene, CDR1 is MNHEY and CDR2 is SMNVEV (reference sequence). Here the CDR3 reads CASSLSPTRETQYF. The CDR3 region has the DNA TGTGCCAGCAGTTTGTCGCCGACGCGGGAGACCCAGTACTTC.

A few counts support this clonotype. This chain links TRBV6-5 with TRBJ1-2, with D possibly being TRBD1 (6 bases). The CDR3 has 14 residues. Trimming stripped 6 bases from V and 7 bases from J, with 18 bases between. Germline V CDR1 and CDR2: MNHEY, SVGAGI. CDR3 in DNA: TGTGCCAGCAGCCGGGACACGGATAGTGGTGGCTACACCTTC. Protein sequence: CASSRDTDSGGYTF.

The V call is TRBV9, the J call TRBJ1-1; the D gene is possibly TRBD1 (5 bases). Trimming pared 3 bases from V and 0 bases from J, leaving 15 bases between. Germline lookup yields CDR1 SGDLS and CDR2 YYNGEE. This CDR3 contains 16 residues. The DNA for the CDR3 is TGTGCCAGCAGCGCATTCTCGAAGGGGCTGAACACTGAAGCTTTCTTT. This translates into CASSAFSKGLNTEAFF.

V and J are TRBV20-1 and TRBJ2-2; D gene unclear. Germline lookup yields CDR1 DFQATT and CDR2 SNEGSKA (reference sequence). The CDR3 length is 15 residues. Trimming pared 6 bases from V and 1 base from J, leaving 15 bases between. The CDR3 DNA follows: TGCAGTGCGCAGCAGTCACGAAGGAACACCGGGGAGCTGTTTTTT. As protein: CSAQQSRRNTGELFF.

This clonotype was seen more than once but under ten times. The chain couples TRBV12-3 or TRBV12-4 to TRBJ1-2; TRBD1 might be the D (6 bases). Deletions cut 5 bases from V and 4 bases from J, with 17 bases between. The CDR3 has 15 residues. For the CDR3, the DNA is TGTGCCAGCAGTAAAAGGGGTACAGGGAGCTATGGCTACACCTTC. It yields the protein CASSKRGTGSYGYTF.

This clonotype was seen a few times. This chain connects TRBV4-3 to TRBJ2-3, with D possibly TRBD1 on 5 matching bases. CDR3 size: 16 residues. V was pared by 4 bases and J by 4 bases, with 18 bases between. CDR1 is LGHNA and CDR2 is YSLEER in the germline V gene. The chain's CDR3 is CASSPLGAQGPDTQYF. CDR3 sequence (DNA): TGCGCCAGCAGCCCACTTGGGGCGCAGGGCCCAGATACGCAGTATTTT.

This clonotype was seen only a few times. The rearrangement joins TRBV6-5 to TRBJ2-3; TRBD1 is a possible D gene (6 bases). Trimming removed 6 bases from V and 2 bases from J, with 15 bases in between. The CDR3 consists of 15 residues. Germline assignment: CDR1 MNHEY and CDR2 SVGAGI. The CDR3 loop is CASSRTEYPTDTQYF. The CDR3 nucleotides read TGTGCCAGCAGCAGGACAGAGTACCCCACAGATACGCAGTATTTT.

This clonotype was seen only a few times. V gene TRBV20-1 combines with J gene TRBJ2-5; 8 bases are shared with TRBD1. V was pared by 1 base and J by 5 bases, with 6 bases of the junction left unmatched. The CDR3 has 14 amino acids. CDR1 is DFQATT, CDR2 SNEGSKA, per germline (reference sequence). CDR3 sequence: CSARVGRGQETQYF. The CDR3 nucleotides read TGCAGTGCTAGAGTCGGCAGGGGGCAGGAGACCCAGTACTTC.

This clonotype was found a few times. The chain joins TRBV18 to TRBJ2-2; 9 positions agree with TRBD2. Trimming took 4 bases from V and 0 from J; bases not matched to a gene: 6. The CDR3 length is 17 residues. Germline V gives CDR1 KGHSH, CDR2 LQKENI. The CDR3 spells CASSLRLAGSNTGELFF. The CDR3 bases are TGTGCCAGCTCACTAAGGCTAGCGGGATCGAACACCGGGGAGCTGTTTTTT. The full variable domain, rest sourced from reference TRBV18 and TRBJ2-2, is NAGVMQNPRHLVRRRGQEARLRCSPMKGHSHVYWYRQLPEEGLKFMVYLQKENIIDESGMPKERFSAEFPKEGPSILRIQQVVRGDSAAYFCASSLRLAGSNTGELFFGEGSRLTVL.

This clonotype was picked up a small number of times. The rearrangement links TRBV28 to TRBJ2-1, with D hard to call. The CDR3 loop spans 15 amino acids. From germline, CDR1 is MDHEN and CDR2 SYDVKM. The V end lost 5 bases, the J end lost 0 bases, and 11 bases lay between the germline ends. CDR3 loop: CASSKGSSSYNEQFF. As DNA, the CDR3 is TGTGCCAGCAGTAAAGGCAGTAGCTCCTACAATGAGCAGTTCTTC. Together with reference TRBV28 and TRBJ2-1, the CDR3 gives the full variable domain: DVKVTQSSRYLVKRTGEKVFLECVQDMDHENMFWYRQDPGLGLRLIYFSYDVKMKEKGDIPEGYSVSREKKERFSLILESASTNQTSMYLCASSKGSSSYNEQFFGPGTRLTVL.

This clonotype was counted many times. V usage is TRBV5-6 and J usage is TRBJ2-3, with D perhaps matching TRBD1 or TRBD2 (5 bases each). In germline, CDR1 is SGHDT, CDR2 YYEEEE. The CDR3 covers 13 residues. V lost 9 bases to trimming and J lost 0 bases, with 11 bases between them. In nucleotides, the CDR3 is TGTGCCATACCCGGGGACAGCACAGATACGCAGTATTTT. Translation: CAIPGDSTDTQYF.

There are many counts of this clonotype. The chain couples TRBV20-1 to TRBJ2-3, with TRBD2 identical over 15 bases. The CDR3 is 16 amino acids. Per the germline V gene, CDR1 is DFQATT and CDR2 is SNEGSKA (reference sequence). The ends lost 6 bases at V and 2 bases at J; junction bases unmatched: 6. The CDR3 spells CSADGTSGGYTDTQYF. CDR3 DNA sequence: TGCAGTGCCGACGGGACTAGCGGGGGGTACACAGATACGCAGTATTTT.

The genes are TRBV23-1 and TRBJ2-2, with 9 positions matching TRBD1. TRBV23-1 is an open reading frame, and its role is uncertain. The CDR3 is 17 residues long. Losses at the gene ends were 1 base for V and 4 bases for J; bases not matched to a gene: 7. This CDR3 reads CASSQLGQGSCTGELFF. The CDR3 region has the DNA TGCGCCAGCAGTCAATTGGGACAGGGATCTTGCACCGGGGAGCTGTTTTTT.

This chain links TRBV5-1 with TRBJ2-5, with 8 bases matching TRBD2. J lost 4 bases, V lost 1 base, and 9 bases had no gene match. Per germline, CDR1 SGHRS and CDR2 YFSETQ. The CDR3 extends over 16 amino acids. CDR3: CASSLTSGNWRETQYF. DNA of the CDR3: TGCGCCAGCAGCTTGACTAGCGGCAATTGGCGAGAGACCCAGTACTTC.

This clonotype has more than one count but fewer than ten. The rearrangement uses TRBV10-3 and TRBJ2-3; no clear D. The CDR3 is 16 amino acids. V lost 1 base to trimming and J lost 4 bases, with 15 bases between them. Per the germline V gene, CDR1 is ENHRY and CDR2 is SYGVKD. This CDR3 is CAISEFVRGSSDTQYF. The CDR3 coding sequence is TGTGCCATCAGTGAGTTTGTTAGAGGCAGCTCAGATACGCAGTATTTT.

In DNA form, the CDR3 reads TGTGCCAGCAGCTTGGACATCAACACCGGGGAGCTGTTTTTT. It encodes CASSLDINTGELFF. The chain carries TRBV11-3 and TRBJ2-2; D may be TRBD1 (5 bases). In germline, CDR1 is SGHNT, CDR2 YENEEA. V was shortened by 3 bases and J by 2 bases, with 7 bases between the two germline ends. This CDR3 comprises 14 residues.

This clonotype came up a few times. The genes are TRBV5-1 and TRBJ2-5; D uncertain. CDR1 SGHRS and CDR2 YFSETQ come from the germline V gene. CDR3 length equals 13 residues. The V gene lost 2 bases and the J gene lost 5 bases, with 10 bases spanning the gap. CDR3 in DNA: TGCGCCAGCAGCTTACAACTCGGGGAGACCCAGTACTTC. As protein: CASSLQLGETQYF.

This clonotype was recorded at least ten times. The V call is TRBV11-2, the J call TRBJ2-3, with D unresolved. Germline V CDR1 and CDR2: SGHAT, FQNNGV. Trimming shortened V by 3 bases and J by 0 bases, and 10 bases separated the two germline ends. This CDR3 is built from 15 residues. The CDR3 protein is CASSLRQPSTDTQYF. For the CDR3, the DNA is TGTGCCAGCAGCTTGAGGCAGCCTAGCACAGATACGCAGTATTTT. The full variable domain, its missing parts supplied by reference TRBV11-2 and TRBJ2-3, is EAGVAQSPRYKIIEKRQSVAFWCNPISGHATLYWYQQILGQGPKLLIQFQNNGVVDDSQLPKDRFSAERLKGVDSTLKIQPAKLEDSAVYLCASSLRQPSTDTQYFGPGTRLTVL.

The chain combines TRBV7-2 with TRBJ2-7; D is ambiguous. Trimming removed 8 bases from V and 2 bases from J, with 19 bases in between. Germline loops: CDR1 SGHTA, CDR2 FQGNSA. CDR3 length: 15 amino acids. This CDR3 is CASAPTTDKAYEQYF. Here the CDR3 DNA reads TGTGCCAGCGCTCCGACAACAGACAAGGCCTACGAGCAGTACTTC.

This clonotype was counted between two and nine times. This chain joins TRBV20-1 and TRBJ2-7, with 10 nucleotides matching TRBD2. The CDR3 sequence is 16 residues long. Looked up from germline, CDR1 is DFQATT and CDR2 is SNEGSKA (reference sequence). After removal of 3 bases from V and 2 bases from J, the junction contained 10 bases not matched to a gene. The CDR3 region is CSASPAISGGTYEQYF. The CDR3 DNA sequence: TGCAGTGCTAGTCCAGCTATTAGCGGGGGGACCTACGAGCAGTACTTC.